Following are 12 T cell receptor beta chains from one sample sequenced in a study of spatial heterogeneity in lung cancer. TCRdb re-called the 5' RACE reads with MiXCR, one entry per CDR3 protein. The sample records over 50,000 distinct CDR3 sequences, roughly 6.4% being singletons. Time point reported: sample taken at primary tumor resection. Source: PBMCs, taken at surgery. These receptors were taken from a female donor with early-stage non-small cell lung cancer.

The sample holds many counts of this clonotype. The chain combines TRBV7-8 with TRBJ2-3; no reliable D call. In germline, CDR1 is SGHVS, CDR2 FQNEAQ. The CDR3 runs 14 residues. V was shortened by 4 bases and J by 0 bases, with 8 bases between the two germline ends. CDR3 sequence (DNA): TGTGCCAGCAGCTACTCCTGGAGCACAGATACGCAGTATTTT. Its translation: CASSYSWSTDTQYF.

This clonotype appeared many times. The gene calls are TRBV20-1 and TRBJ1-2, with a tentative D call TRBD1 (5 bases). CDR1 is DFQATT and CDR2 is SNEGSKA in the germline V gene (reference sequence). The length of the CDR3 is 14 residues. V was trimmed by 1 base and J by 7 bases, leaving 16 bases between them. CDR3 coding DNA: TGCAGTGCTAGAGCATTTATAGGGGTGGGTGGCTACACCTTC. This codes for CSARAFIGVGGYTF.

This clonotype was observed a few times. This chain joins TRBV28 and TRBJ2-1, with D possibly being TRBD2 (5 bases). V was pared by 4 bases and J by 7 bases, with 5 bases between. The CDR3 is 11 residues long. CDR1 MDHEN and CDR2 SYDVKM come from the germline V gene. The CDR3 protein is CASSSGNEQFF. The CDR3 DNA reads TGTGCCAGCAGTTCGGGGAATGAGCAGTTCTTC.

This clonotype appeared many times. The chain has TRBV28 and TRBJ2-1, with 7 positions matching TRBD1. The CDR3 extends over 16 amino acids. Germline V gene lookup returns CDR1 MDHEN and CDR2 SYDVKM. The V gene end was trimmed by 5 bases and the J gene end by 5 bases; junction bases not matched to a gene: 12. The chain's CDR3 is CASSPGQPLTHNEQFF. As DNA, the CDR3 is TGTGCCAGCAGTCCGGGACAGCCTCTAACACACAATGAGCAGTTCTTC.

About this clonotype: One junction end disagrees with the germline gene, perhaps due to a read error. The chain recombines TRBV11-3 with TRBJ1-3; the D is unclear. Germline CDR1 is SGHNT and CDR2 is YENEEA. This CDR3 contains 15 residues. The CDR3 reads CASSPLGNSGNTIHF. DNA of the CDR3: TGTGCCAGCAGCCCCCTGGGCAACTCTGGAAACACCATACATTTT.

The gene calls are TRBV3-1 and TRBJ2-5; D may correspond to TRBD1 or TRBD2 (5 bases each). The CDR3 loop spans 17 amino acids. From germline, CDR1 is LGHDT and CDR2 YNNKEL (reference sequence). V was clipped by 1 base and J by 4 bases, with 19 bases between them. CDR3 bases: TGTGCCAGCAGCCAAGGAAGTGCCGGGGCATTGGGAGAGACCCAGTACTTC. Translating it yields CASSQGSAGALGETQYF.

This chain joins TRBV6-5 and TRBJ2-1, with TRBD2 matching 9 bases. CDR3 length: 14 amino acids. CDR1 MNHEY and CDR2 SVGAGI come from the germline V gene. V lost 6 bases to trimming and J lost 5 bases; unmatched junction nucleotides: 5. CDR3 amino acids: CASRSSGVDNEQFF. The CDR3 nucleotides are TGTGCCAGCAGATCTAGCGGGGTTGACAATGAGCAGTTCTTC.

This clonotype was recorded at least ten times. The V and J genes are TRBV3-1 and TRBJ1-1; no clear D. Germline V gene sequence: CDR1 LGHDT, CDR2 YNNKEL (reference sequence). Trimming cost V 0 bases and J 11 bases, with 16 bases left between them. The CDR3 contains 14 residues. CDR3 coding DNA: TGTGCCAGCAGCCAAGAAAAGAACCGTCCTTTGGCTTTCTTT. This sequence encodes CASSQEKNRPLAFF.

Comment on this clonotype: A much larger clone is a single base away; this may be a read error. Since the CDR3 does not end with the conserved phenylalanine or tryptophan, this likely comes from a read error. The chain links TRBV6-5 to TRBJ2-3; a possible D gene is TRBD2 (6 bases). This CDR3 has 14 amino acids. V was shortened by 2 bases and J by 2 bases, with 8 bases between the two germline ends. CDR1 and CDR2 from the germline V gene are MNHEY and SVGAGI. CDR3 DNA: TGTGCCAGCAGTTACACGGGAGTCACAGATACGCAGTATTTG. It encodes CASSYTGVTDTQYL.

This clonotype has a count of ten or more. V gene TRBV5-1 combines with J gene TRBJ2-5, with 8 bases aligning to TRBD1. This CDR3 has 16 amino acids. Germline trimming cut 0 bases from V and 5 bases from J; bases unmatched to any gene: 9. Germline assignment: CDR1 SGHRS and CDR2 YFSETQ. The CDR3: CASSLGQGSRRETQYF. The DNA for the CDR3 is TGCGCCAGCAGCTTGGGACAGGGGAGTCGTAGGGAGACCCAGTACTTC.

This clonotype was detected only a few times. This chain joins TRBV29-1 and TRBJ2-3; D call uncertain. V dropped 7 bases and J dropped 6 bases, with 14 bases sitting between them. CDR1 is SQVTM, CDR2 ANQGSEA, per germline. This CDR3 is 12 amino acids long. The CDR3 loop is CSDMTPVDTQYF. For the CDR3, the DNA is TGCAGCGATATGACTCCCGTGGATACGCAGTATTTT.

This chain connects TRBV29-1 to TRBJ2-1; D possibly corresponds to TRBD1 (5 bases). The germline V gene encodes CDR1 SQVTM and CDR2 ANQGSEA. This CDR3 region has 14 residues. V was trimmed by 8 bases and J by 0 bases, leaving 14 bases between them. The CDR3 reads CSFPQGSSYNEQFF. Here the CDR3 DNA reads TGCAGCTTCCCCCAGGGAAGCTCCTACAATGAGCAGTTCTTC.